The 23 T cell receptor beta chains in this list originate from one sample, sequenced in a study of blood T cell repertoires in COVID-19. TCRdb's table, derived via immunoSEQ multiplex PCR, lists solely in-frame clones and lacks some. The sample gives about 260,000 clones, approximately 89% of which show up once; over 8% is in the top ten. The sequencing input was peripheral blood. These receptors came from a man aged 35 to 55 with active or convalescent COVID-19.

V and J are TRBV3-1 (or the pseudogene TRBV3-2) and TRBJ2-7; 7 bases align to TRBD1. The ends lost 4 bases at V and 2 bases at J; junction bases unmatched: 5. From germline, CDR1 is LGHDT and CDR2 YNNKEL (reference sequence). The CDR3 is made up of 14 amino acids. This CDR3 is CASSLKGAAYEQYF. For the CDR3, the DNA is TGTGCCAGCAGCCTAAAGGGGGCGGCCTACGAGCAGTACTTC.

This clone came up many times. The chain recombines TRBV25-1 with TRBJ2-1, with TRBD2 matching 7 bases. The CDR3 consists of 16 residues. Trimming removed 3 bases from V and 7 bases from J; junction bases left unmatched: 12. The V gene's germline CDR1 is MGHDK and CDR2 SYGVNS. The CDR3 bases are TGTGCCAGCAGTGATGGGACGGGGGGTATAATAAATGAGCAGTTCTTC. Protein: CASSDGTGGIINEQFF.

J is TRBJ2-1 and V is TRBV2; 10 bases match TRBD2. After removal of 6 bases from V and 6 bases from J, the junction contained 2 bases not matched to a gene. Per the germline V gene, CDR1 is SNHLY and CDR2 is FYNNEI. This CDR3 is built from 13 residues. The CDR3 region has the DNA TGTGCCAGCAGACCTAGCGGGAGCAATGAGCAGTTCTTC. As protein: CASRPSGSNEQFF.

The chain recombines TRBV14 with TRBJ1-1, with 8 nucleotides matching TRBD1. Per the germline V gene, CDR1 is SGHDN and CDR2 is FVKESK. This CDR3 is 18 amino acids long. V was pared by 1 base and J by 1 base, with 11 bases of the junction left unmatched. The CDR3 protein is CASSQGTGGYSSNTEAFF. The CDR3 nucleotides are TGTGCCAGCAGCCAAGGCACAGGGGGTTACTCTTCGAACACTGAAGCTTTCTTT. The full variable domain, with the rest looked up from reference TRBV14 and TRBJ1-1, is EAGVTQFPSHSVIEKGQTVTLRCDPISGHDNLYWYRRVMGKEIKFLLHFVKESKQDESGMPNNRFLAERTGGTYSTLKVQPAELEDSGVYFCASSQGTGGYSSNTEAFFGQGTRLTVV.

V and J are TRBV28 and TRBJ2-7, with TRBD2 as a possible D gene (5 bases). The germline V gene has CDR1 MDHEN and CDR2 SYDVKM. Trimming pared 4 bases from V and 1 base from J, leaving 14 bases between. The CDR3 length is 15 residues. Here the CDR3 DNA reads TGTGCCAGCAGTTCTTTGGGAGAGCTTTCCTACGAGCAGTACTTC. Translation gives CASSSLGELSYEQYF.

The V call is TRBV6-5, the J call TRBJ1-3, with D possibly matching TRBD1 (5 bases). CDR1 and CDR2 (germline): MNHEY, SVGAGI. V was cut by 6 bases and J by 4 bases, with 13 bases left in between. The CDR3 contains 14 residues. The CDR3, as DNA: TGTGCCAGCAGAGGGACGGGGGGAGGAAACACCATATATTTT. Protein: CASRGTGGGNTIYF.

The rearrangement joins TRBV4-2 to TRBJ2-1, with 8 positions matching TRBD1. The CDR3 has 17 residues. With V trimmed by 4 bases and J by 5 bases, 13 bases remained unmatched. In germline, CDR1 is LGHNA, CDR2 YNFKEQ. CDR3 region: CASSLMGPGQANNEQFF. The DNA of the CDR3 is TGTGCCAGCAGCCTGATGGGGCCGGGACAGGCCAACAATGAGCAGTTCTTC.

V gene TRBV3-1 (or the pseudogene TRBV3-2) combines with J gene TRBJ1-2; D remains unclear. Trimming took 5 bases from V and 7 from J, leaving 8 bases between them. CDR3 length equals 11 residues. Germline V gene sequence: CDR1 LGHDT, CDR2 YNNKEL (reference sequence). The chain's CDR3 is CASSSTLGYTF. The CDR3 nucleotides are TGTGCCAGCAGCTCGACACTTGGCTACACCTTC.

The genes are TRBV19 and TRBJ1-1; D uncertain. Germline-derived CDR1 and CDR2 are LNHDA and SQIVND (reference sequence). This CDR3 has 12 residues. Deletions cut 4 bases from V and 5 bases from J, with 8 bases between. CDR3: CASSSGRTEAFF. The CDR3 DNA reads as TGTGCCAGTAGTAGCGGTAGGACTGAAGCTTTCTTT.

This chain joins TRBV3-1 (or the pseudogene TRBV3-2) and TRBJ2-1; D ambiguous. V was clipped by 1 base and J by 3 bases, with 10 bases between them. The CDR3 totals 15 residues. CDR1 is LGHDT and CDR2 is YNNKEL in the germline V gene (reference sequence). CDR3 DNA sequence: TGTGCCAGCAGCCAAGTAACGACGGGCTACAATGAGCAGTTCTTC. It encodes CASSQVTTGYNEQFF.

This chain connects TRBV5-4 to TRBJ2-3; no firm D call. The germline V gene has CDR1 SGHNT and CDR2 YYREEE (reference sequence). The CDR3 contains 12 residues. Between the trimmed V and J ends, which lost 0 bases and 6 bases, there was a span of 5 bases. CDR3 in amino acids: CASSLVADTQYF. Here the CDR3 DNA reads TGTGCCAGCAGCTTGGTAGCTGATACGCAGTATTTT.

This clone has a handful of counts. V usage is TRBV25-1 and J usage is TRBJ2-1, with 7 bases aligning to TRBD1. Germline CDR1 MGHDK, CDR2 SYGVNS. The CDR3 has 13 residues. The trim removed 5 bases at V and 10 bases at J, leaving 8 bases unmatched. CDR3 sequence: CASSSLDREEQFF. The CDR3 nucleotides are TGTGCCAGCAGTAGCCTCGACAGGGAGGAGCAGTTCTTC.

V is TRBV5-6 and J is TRBJ1-2, with D hard to call. Trimming took 1 base from V and 6 from J, leaving 7 bases between them. The V gene's germline CDR1 is SGHDT and CDR2 YYEEEE. This CDR3 is 12 amino acids long. The CDR3 coding sequence is TGTGCCAGCAGCTTGATGTCAAATGGCTACACCTTC. Translation: CASSLMSNGYTF.

The chain joins TRBV6-2 or TRBV6-3 to TRBJ2-4; 7 nucleotides agree with TRBD1. Losses at the gene ends were 2 bases for V and 1 base for J; bases not matched to a gene: 5. This CDR3 spans 16 amino acids. Germline values: CDR1 MNHEY, CDR2 SVGEGT. DNA for the CDR3: TGTGCCAGCAGTTACCCAATGACAGGGGCCAAAAACATTCAGTACTTC. Encoded protein: CASSYPMTGAKNIQYF.

The V and J genes are TRBV24-1 and TRBJ2-2, with D perhaps matching TRBD2 (6 bases). CDR1 and CDR2 from the germline V gene are KGHDR and SFDVKD. CDR3 length equals 16 residues. V was cut by 5 bases and J by 3 bases, with 15 bases left in between. The CDR3 DNA sequence: TGTGCCACCAGTGGTAGACTAGTCTGGGACACCGGGGAGCTGTTTTTT. It is translated as CATSGRLVWDTGELFF.

CDR3 loop: CASSSGGYGTEAFF. The CDR3, as DNA: TGCGCCAGCAGCTCCGGGGGATATGGCACTGAAGCTTTCTTT. This chain joins TRBV5-1 and TRBJ1-1; D might be TRBD1 (5 bases). CDR1 and CDR2 from the germline V gene are SGHRS and YFSETQ. This CDR3 spans 14 amino acids. V lost 3 bases and J 4 bases, leaving 13 bases between the germline ends.

The chain recombines TRBV4-2 with TRBJ2-1; D is perhaps TRBD2 (7 bases). The CDR3 has 12 residues. The germline V gene has CDR1 LGHNA and CDR2 YNFKEQ. The V and J ends lost 7 bases and 9 bases respectively, with 13 bases between them. The CDR3 is CASNLRGAEQFF. CDR3 nucleotides: TGTGCCAGCAACCTACGGGGGGCTGAGCAGTTCTTC.

This chain uses TRBV4-1 with TRBJ1-6, with TRBD1 matching over 7 bases. V was clipped by 3 bases and J by 9 bases; unmatched bases: 8. CDR1 is MGHRA and CDR2 is YSYEKL in the germline V gene. The CDR3 consists of 15 residues. CDR3 in DNA: TGCGCCAGCAGCCAGGGAGACAGGGAAAGTTCACCCCTCCACTTT. It translates to CASSQGDRESSPLHF.

The chain uses TRBV4-1 and TRBJ1-5; D is ambiguous. The CDR3 consists of 16 residues. V was trimmed by 0 bases and J by 1 base, leaving 10 bases between them. CDR1 is MGHRA, CDR2 YSYEKL, per germline. The DNA of the CDR3 is TGCGCCAGCAGCCAAGACGGAGAGGAGAGCAATCAGCCCCAGCATTTT. Its protein is CASSQDGEESNQPQHF.

The chain employs TRBV13 and TRBJ1-1, with 7 bases that match TRBD1. Germline V gene data show CDR1 as PRHDT and CDR2 as FYEKMQ (reference sequence). V lost 5 bases to trimming and J lost 1 base; unmatched junction nucleotides: 4. CDR3 length equals 14 residues. This CDR3 is CASSLGTANTEAFF. CDR3 sequence (DNA): TGTGCCAGCAGCCTCGGGACAGCGAACACTGAAGCTTTCTTT.

J is TRBJ2-3 and V is TRBV6-6, with 13 bases fitting TRBD2. The trim removed 5 bases at V and 5 bases at J, leaving 13 bases unmatched. Germline CDR1 reads MNHNY; CDR2 reads SVGAGI (reference sequence). The CDR3 contains 18 residues. The CDR3 loop reads CASSLQVPTSGRRDTQYF. The CDR3 DNA sequence: TGTGCCAGCAGTCTTCAGGTCCCGACTAGCGGGAGGAGAGATACGCAGTATTTT.

The chain couples TRBV14 to TRBJ1-6; 8 bases are a match to TRBD1. Germline V CDR1 and CDR2: SGHDN, FVKESK. The CDR3 contains 14 residues. The V segment lost 6 bases and the J segment 5 bases; nucleotides outside the gene matches: 3. The CDR3 spells CASSTGGNNSPLHF. The CDR3 bases are TGTGCCAGCAGTACAGGGGGAAATAATTCACCCCTCCACTTT.

This rearrangement joins TRBV18 to TRBJ1-2, with D possibly being TRBD1 (6 bases). V lost 3 bases and J lost 3, with 17 bases in between. Germline CDR1 and CDR2: KGHSH and LQKENI. The CDR3 covers 16 residues. CDR3 DNA sequence: TGTGCCAGCTCACCCGAGGGCAGGGGCGAGGACTATGGCTACACCTTC. It specifies CASSPEGRGEDYGYTF. Supplemented by reference TRBV18 and TRBJ1-2, the full variable domain reads NAGVMQNPRHLVRRRGQEARLRCSPMKGHSHVYWYRQLPEEGLKFMVYLQKENIIDESGMPKERFSAEFPKEGPSILRIQQVVRGDSAAYFCASSPEGRGEDYGYTFGSGTRLTVV.